The 11 T cell receptor beta chains below come from one sample, sequenced in a study of blood T cell repertoires in COVID-19. The repertoire was sequenced with immunoSEQ multiplex PCR; TCRdb's copy has only in-frame clones and lacks some. Of 280,000 or so clones listed, roughly 86% are singletons. What was sequenced was peripheral blood. The receptors were gathered from a young man with active or convalescent COVID-19.

The CDR3 sequence is CASKQGTSYGYTF. CDR3 DNA sequence: TGTGCCAGCAAACAGGGGACTAGCTATGGCTACACCTTC. The chain is built from TRBV13 and TRBJ1-2; 7 bases align to TRBD1. Per germline, CDR1 PRHDT and CDR2 FYEKMQ (reference sequence). The ends lost 7 bases at V and 4 bases at J; junction bases unmatched: 6. CDR3 length: 13 residues.

The rearrangement joins TRBV20-1 to TRBJ2-1; no definite D call. The CDR3 length is 10 residues. Trimming pared 4 bases from V and 4 bases from J, leaving 2 bases between. Per germline, CDR1 DFQATT and CDR2 SNEGSKA (reference sequence). The CDR3 is CSATYNEQFF. CDR3 coding DNA: TGCAGTGCTACATACAATGAGCAGTTCTTC.

The rearrangement uses TRBV7-9 and TRBJ2-1; the D is unclear. The CDR3 sequence is 14 residues long. Germline V gene data show CDR1 as SEHNR and CDR2 as FQNEAQ (reference sequence). The V end was cut by 1 base, the J end by 4 bases, with 8 bases between. CDR3 region: CASSLDGFYNEQFF. The CDR3 bases are TGTGCCAGCAGCTTAGACGGGTTTTACAATGAGCAGTTCTTC.

The chain uses TRBV9 and TRBJ1-2; weak D call: TRBD1 (6 bases). V lost 0 bases to trimming and J lost 4 bases, with 16 bases between them. Per germline, CDR1 SGDLS and CDR2 YYNGEE. There are 16 residues in the CDR3. In nucleotides, the CDR3 is TGTGCCAGCAGCGTAGGAGGTCCCGGACAGCTCTATGGCTACACCTTC. It yields the protein CASSVGGPGQLYGYTF. Combining the CDR3 with reference TRBV9 and TRBJ1-2 gives the whole variable domain DSGVTQTPKHLITATGQRVTLRCSPRSGDLSVYWYQQSLDQGLQFLIQYYNGEERAKGNILERFSAQQFPDLHSELNLSSLELGDSALYFCASSVGGPGQLYGYTFGSGTRLTVV.

The V and J genes are TRBV7-2 and TRBJ2-4; tentatively, D is TRBD2 (6 bases). CDR1 SGHTA and CDR2 FQGNSA come from the germline V gene. The CDR3 spans 17 residues. Trimming removed 1 base at V and 9 bases at J, with 22 bases between. The CDR3 loop is CASSLGFVGGVSFIQYF. CDR3 sequence (DNA): TGTGCCAGCAGCTTAGGTTTTGTCGGGGGAGTCTCTTTCATTCAGTACTTC.

The table lists this clone with a few counts. The rearrangement joins TRBV7-2 to TRBJ1-3; weak D call: TRBD1 (6 bases). Trimming cost V 7 bases and J 1 base, with 17 bases left between them. Germline assignment: CDR1 SGHTA and CDR2 FQGNSA. The CDR3 runs to 16 residues. The CDR3 region is CASTRSGDNSGNTIYF. The CDR3 DNA is TGTGCCAGCACTCGGTCTGGGGACAATTCTGGAAACACCATATATTTT.

The chain joins TRBV5-3 to TRBJ2-1; D might be TRBD2 (5 bases). TRBV5-3 has ORF status, its function being uncertain. Trimming pared 1 base from V and 2 bases from J, leaving 13 bases between. The CDR3 has 16 amino acids. CDR3 in DNA: TGTGCCAGAAGCTTGTCTGGCGGGCTGGCCTACAATGAGCAGTTCTTC. Its translation is CARSLSGGLAYNEQFF.

The chain combines TRBV6-5 with TRBJ1-1, with TRBD1 matching 7 bases. CDR1 and CDR2 (germline): MNHEY, SVGAGI. This CDR3 spans 14 amino acids. J lost 8 bases, V lost 6 bases, and 12 bases had no gene match. This chain's CDR3 is CASSRNPSTGEAFF. CDR3 coding DNA: TGTGCCAGCAGCCGGAACCCCTCGACAGGGGAAGCTTTCTTT.

This chain uses TRBV7-2 with TRBJ2-7, with 11 bases fitting TRBD1. Losses at the gene ends were 5 bases for V and 3 bases for J; bases not matched to a gene: 6. The germline V gene has CDR1 SGHTA and CDR2 FQGNSA. The CDR3 length is 15 residues. CDR3 amino acids: CASSTGQGAFYEQYF. Written as DNA, the CDR3 is TGTGCCAGCAGCACCGGACAGGGGGCGTTCTACGAGCAGTACTTC.

The CDR3 loop is CAISGFGTPNQGNYGYTF. For the CDR3, the DNA is TGTGCCATCAGTGGATTCGGGACACCAAACCAGGGTAACTATGGCTACACCTTC. V and J are TRBV10-3 and TRBJ1-2; TRBD1 is a possible D gene (6 bases). Germline assignment: CDR1 ENHRY and CDR2 SYGVKD. Between the trimmed V and J ends, which lost 4 bases and 1 base, there was a span of 22 bases. This CDR3 has 18 residues.

The chain joins TRBV19 to TRBJ1-1, with TRBD1 matching 7 bases. Losses at the gene ends were 8 bases for V and 1 base for J; bases not matched to a gene: 1. Per the germline V gene, CDR1 is LNHDA and CDR2 is SQIVND (reference sequence). The CDR3 totals 12 residues. The CDR3 DNA reads as TGTGCCAGTCGGACAGGGAACACTGAAGCTTTCTTT. It is translated as CASRTGNTEAFF.